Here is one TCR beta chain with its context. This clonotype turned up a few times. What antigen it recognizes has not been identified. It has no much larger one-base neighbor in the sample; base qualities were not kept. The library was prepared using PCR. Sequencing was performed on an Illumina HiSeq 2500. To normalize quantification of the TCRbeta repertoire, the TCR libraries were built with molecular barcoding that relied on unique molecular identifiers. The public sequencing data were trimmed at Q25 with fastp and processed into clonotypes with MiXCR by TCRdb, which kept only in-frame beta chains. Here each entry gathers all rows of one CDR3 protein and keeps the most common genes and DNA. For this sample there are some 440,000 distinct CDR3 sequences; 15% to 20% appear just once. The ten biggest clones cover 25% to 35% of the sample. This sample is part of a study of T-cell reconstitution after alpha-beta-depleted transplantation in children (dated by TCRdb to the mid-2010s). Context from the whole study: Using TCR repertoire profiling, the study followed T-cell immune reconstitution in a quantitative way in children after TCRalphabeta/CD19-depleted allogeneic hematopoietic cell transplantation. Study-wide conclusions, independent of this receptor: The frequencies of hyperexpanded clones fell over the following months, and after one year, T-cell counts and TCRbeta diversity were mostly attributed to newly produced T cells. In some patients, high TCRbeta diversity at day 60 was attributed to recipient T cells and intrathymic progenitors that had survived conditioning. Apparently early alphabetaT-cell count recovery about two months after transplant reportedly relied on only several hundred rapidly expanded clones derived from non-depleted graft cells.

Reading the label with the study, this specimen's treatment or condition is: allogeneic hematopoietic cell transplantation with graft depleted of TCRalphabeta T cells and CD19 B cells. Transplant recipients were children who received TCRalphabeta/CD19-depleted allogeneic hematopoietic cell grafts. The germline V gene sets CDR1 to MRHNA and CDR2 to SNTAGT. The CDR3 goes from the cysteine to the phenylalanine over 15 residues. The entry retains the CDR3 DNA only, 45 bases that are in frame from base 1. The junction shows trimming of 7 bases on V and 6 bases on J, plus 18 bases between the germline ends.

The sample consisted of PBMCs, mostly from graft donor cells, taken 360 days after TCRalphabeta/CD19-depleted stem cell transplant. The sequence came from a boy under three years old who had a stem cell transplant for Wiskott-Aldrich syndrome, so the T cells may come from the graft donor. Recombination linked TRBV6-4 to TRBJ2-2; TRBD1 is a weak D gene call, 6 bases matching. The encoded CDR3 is CASIPLEQGPGELFF. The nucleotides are TGTGCCAGCATCCCCCTTGAACAGGGCCCCGGGGAGCTGTTTTTT.